Sequencing of this TCR beta chain was carried out in a study of OX40 agonist ivuxolimab in advanced cancers. Study in general: Patients enrolled in dose escalation were diagnosed with hepatocellular carcinoma, melanoma, renal cell or head and neck cancer.

The germline V gene has CDR1 SGHTA and CDR2 FQGNSA. The ends lost 1 base at V and 3 bases at J; junction bases unmatched: 6. This CDR3 contains 15 residues. Profiled with immunoSEQ multiplex PCR; TCRdb holds only in-frame clones, not every one. In the table there are about 80,000 clones, roughly 88% of which are singletons. The V and J genes are TRBV7-2 and TRBJ2-7; 7 nucleotides line up with TRBD2. The origin of this receptor is an adult with an advanced solid tumor such as melanoma, head and neck, liver or kidney cancer. This specimen was CD4+ or CD8+ T cells sorted from blood, taken in a trial of the OX40 agonist ivuxolimab. The CDR3 loop reads CASSLEPSGGYEQYF. For the CDR3, the DNA is TGTGCCAGCAGCTTAGAACCTAGCGGAGGCTACGAGCAGTACTTC.